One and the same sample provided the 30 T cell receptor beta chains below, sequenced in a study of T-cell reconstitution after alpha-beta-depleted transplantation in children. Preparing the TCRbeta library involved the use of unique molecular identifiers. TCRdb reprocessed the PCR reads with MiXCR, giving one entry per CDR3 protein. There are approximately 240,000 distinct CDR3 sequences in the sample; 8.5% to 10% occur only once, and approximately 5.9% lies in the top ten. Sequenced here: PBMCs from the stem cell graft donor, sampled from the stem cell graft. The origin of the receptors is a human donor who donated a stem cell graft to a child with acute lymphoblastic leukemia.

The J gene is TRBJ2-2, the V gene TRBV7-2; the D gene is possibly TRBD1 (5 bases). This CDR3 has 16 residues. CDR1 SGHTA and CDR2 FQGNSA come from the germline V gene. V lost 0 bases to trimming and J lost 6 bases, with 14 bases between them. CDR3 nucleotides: TGTGCCAGCAGCTTAGCAAGCAGGGTTGTGCCCGGGGAGCTGTTTTTT. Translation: CASSLASRVVPGELFF.

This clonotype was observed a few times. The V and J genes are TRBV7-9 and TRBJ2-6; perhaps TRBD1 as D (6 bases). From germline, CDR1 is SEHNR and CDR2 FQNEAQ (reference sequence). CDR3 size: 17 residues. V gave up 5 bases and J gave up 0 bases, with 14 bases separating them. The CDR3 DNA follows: TGTGCCAGCAGCCGGGGACATGTGGACTCTGGGGCCAACGTCCTGACTTTC. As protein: CASSRGHVDSGANVLTF.

The CDR3 is CAWRKNNNSPLHF. As DNA, the CDR3 is TGTGCCTGGAGGAAGAATAATAATTCACCCCTCCACTTT. J is TRBJ1-6 and V is TRBV30; D is unresolved. This CDR3 spans 13 amino acids. Germline CDR1 reads GTSNPN; CDR2 reads SVGIG (reference sequence). V lost 3 bases and J lost 5, with 8 bases in between.

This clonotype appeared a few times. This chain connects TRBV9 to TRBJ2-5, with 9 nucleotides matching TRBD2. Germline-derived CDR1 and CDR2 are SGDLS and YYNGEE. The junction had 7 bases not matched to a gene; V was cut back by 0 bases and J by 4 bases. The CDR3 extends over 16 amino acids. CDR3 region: CASSVEGGGAGETQYF. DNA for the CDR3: TGTGCCAGCAGCGTAGAGGGCGGGGGGGCCGGAGAGACCCAGTACTTC. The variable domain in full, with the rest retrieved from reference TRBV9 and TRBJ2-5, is DSGVTQTPKHLITATGQRVTLRCSPRSGDLSVYWYQQSLDQGLQFLIQYYNGEERAKGNILERFSAQQFPDLHSELNLSSLELGDSALYFCASSVEGGGAGETQYFGPGTRLLVL.

CDR3 coding DNA: TGTGCCAGCAGCAATGGCAGATGGCAGGGAGACCTCAACTATGGCTACACCTTC. Translated: CASSNGRWQGDLNYGYTF. The J gene is TRBJ1-2, the V gene TRBV21-1; the table's TRBD1 call for D was not verified on the DNA. TRBV21-1 is marked as a pseudogene. The CDR3 is made up of 18 amino acids.

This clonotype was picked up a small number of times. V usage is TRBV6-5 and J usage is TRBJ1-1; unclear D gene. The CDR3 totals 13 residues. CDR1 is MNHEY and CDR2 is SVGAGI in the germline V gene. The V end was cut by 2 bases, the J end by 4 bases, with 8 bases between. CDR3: CASSYPSGTEAFF. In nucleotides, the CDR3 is TGTGCCAGCAGTTACCCCTCCGGCACTGAAGCTTTCTTT.

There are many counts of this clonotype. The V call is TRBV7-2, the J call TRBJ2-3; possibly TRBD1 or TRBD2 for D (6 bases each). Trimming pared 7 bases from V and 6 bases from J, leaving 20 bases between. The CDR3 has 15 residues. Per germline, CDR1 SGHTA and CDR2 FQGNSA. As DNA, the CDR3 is TGTGCCAGCAATCCGGGTCCTCGGAGGGGGGATACGCAGTATTTT. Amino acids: CASNPGPRRGDTQYF. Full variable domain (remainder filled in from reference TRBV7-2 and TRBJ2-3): GAGVSQSPSNKVTEKGKDVELRCDPISGHTALYWYRQSLGQGLEFLIYFQGNSAPDKSGLPSDRFSAERTGGSVSTLTIQRTQQEDSAVYLCASNPGPRRGDTQYFGPGTRLTVL.

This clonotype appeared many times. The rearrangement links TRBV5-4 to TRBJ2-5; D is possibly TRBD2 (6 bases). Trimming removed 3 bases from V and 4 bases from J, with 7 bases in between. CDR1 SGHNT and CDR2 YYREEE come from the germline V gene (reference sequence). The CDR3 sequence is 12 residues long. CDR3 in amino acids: CASSWRGETQYF. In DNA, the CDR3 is TGTGCCAGCAGCTGGAGGGGAGAGACCCAGTACTTC. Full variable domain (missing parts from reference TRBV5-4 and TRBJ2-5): ETGVTQSPTHLIKTRGQQVTLRCSSQSGHNTVSWYQQALGQGPQFIFQYYREEENGRGNFPPRFSGLQFPNYSSELNVNALELDDSALYLCASSWRGETQYFGPGTRLLVL.

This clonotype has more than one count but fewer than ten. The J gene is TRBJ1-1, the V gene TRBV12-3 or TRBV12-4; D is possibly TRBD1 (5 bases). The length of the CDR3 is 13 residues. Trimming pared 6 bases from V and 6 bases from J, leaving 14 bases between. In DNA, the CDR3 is TGTGCCAGCAGGAACCAGGGCCCGGCTGAAGCTTTCTTT. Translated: CASRNQGPAEAFF.

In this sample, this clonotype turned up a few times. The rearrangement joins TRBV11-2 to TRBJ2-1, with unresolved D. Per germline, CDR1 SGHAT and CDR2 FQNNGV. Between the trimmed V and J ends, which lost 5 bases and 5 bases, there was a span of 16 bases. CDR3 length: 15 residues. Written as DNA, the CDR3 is TGTGCCAGCAGCATCGGGCCTACCGTAAACAATGAGCAGTTCTTC. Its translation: CASSIGPTVNNEQFF.

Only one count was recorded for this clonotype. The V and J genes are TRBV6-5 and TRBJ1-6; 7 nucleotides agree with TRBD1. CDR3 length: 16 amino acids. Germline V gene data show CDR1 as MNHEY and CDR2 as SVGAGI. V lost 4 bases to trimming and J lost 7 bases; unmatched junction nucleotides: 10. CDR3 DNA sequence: TGTGCCAGCAGTTCCCCACAGGGGTTGAACAATTCACCCCTCCACTTT. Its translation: CASSSPQGLNNSPLHF.

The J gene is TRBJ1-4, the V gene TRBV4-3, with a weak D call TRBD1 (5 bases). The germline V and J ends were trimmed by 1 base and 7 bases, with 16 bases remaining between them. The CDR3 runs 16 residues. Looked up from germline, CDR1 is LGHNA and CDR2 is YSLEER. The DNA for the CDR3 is TGCGCCAGCAGCCAAGCGGGGCCGACCGGCGGTGAAAAACTGTTTTTT. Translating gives CASSQAGPTGGEKLFF.

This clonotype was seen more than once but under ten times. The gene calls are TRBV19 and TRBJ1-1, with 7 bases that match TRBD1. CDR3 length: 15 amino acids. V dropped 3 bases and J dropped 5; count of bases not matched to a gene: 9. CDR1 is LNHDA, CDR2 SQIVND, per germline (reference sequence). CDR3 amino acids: CASSISARGVTEAFF. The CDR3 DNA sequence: TGTGCCAGTAGTATTTCGGCCAGGGGGGTAACTGAAGCTTTCTTT.

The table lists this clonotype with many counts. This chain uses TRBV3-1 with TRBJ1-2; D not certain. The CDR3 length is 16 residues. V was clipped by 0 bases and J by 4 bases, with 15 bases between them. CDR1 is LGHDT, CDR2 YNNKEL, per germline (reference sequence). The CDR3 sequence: CASSQEGTRMRYGYTF. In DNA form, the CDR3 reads TGTGCCAGCAGCCAAGAAGGTACTCGAATGCGCTATGGCTACACCTTC.

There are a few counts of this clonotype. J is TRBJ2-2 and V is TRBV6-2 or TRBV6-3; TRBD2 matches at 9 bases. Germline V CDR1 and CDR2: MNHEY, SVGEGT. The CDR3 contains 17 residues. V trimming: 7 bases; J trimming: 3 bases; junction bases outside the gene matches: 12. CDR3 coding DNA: TGTGCCAGCACAAACGGGCGGGGGGGAAGAGACACCGGGGAGCTGTTTTTT. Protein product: CASTNGRGGRDTGELFF.

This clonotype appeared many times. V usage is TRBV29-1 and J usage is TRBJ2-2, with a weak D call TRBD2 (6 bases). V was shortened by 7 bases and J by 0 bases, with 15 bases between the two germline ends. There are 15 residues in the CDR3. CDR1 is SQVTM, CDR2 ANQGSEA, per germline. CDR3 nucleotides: TGCAGCGCCCAGGAGGGGCCCTCGAACACCGGGGAGCTGTTTTTT. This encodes CSAQEGPSNTGELFF.

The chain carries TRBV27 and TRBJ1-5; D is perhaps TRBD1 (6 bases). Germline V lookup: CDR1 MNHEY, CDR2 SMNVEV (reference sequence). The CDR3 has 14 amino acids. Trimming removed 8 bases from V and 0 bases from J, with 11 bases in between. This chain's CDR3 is CASGDRLSNQPQHF. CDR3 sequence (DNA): TGTGCCAGCGGAGACAGGCTTAGCAATCAGCCCCAGCATTTT.

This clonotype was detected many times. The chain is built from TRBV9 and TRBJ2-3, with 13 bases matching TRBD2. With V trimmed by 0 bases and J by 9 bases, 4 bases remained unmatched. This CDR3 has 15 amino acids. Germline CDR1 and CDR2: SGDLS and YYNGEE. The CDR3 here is CASSVESTSGGTQYF. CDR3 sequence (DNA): TGTGCCAGCAGCGTAGAATCGACTAGCGGGGGGACGCAGTATTTT. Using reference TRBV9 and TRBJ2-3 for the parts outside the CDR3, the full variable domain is DSGVTQTPKHLITATGQRVTLRCSPRSGDLSVYWYQQSLDQGLQFLIQYYNGEERAKGNILERFSAQQFPDLHSELNLSSLELGDSALYFCASSVESTSGGTQYFGPGTRLTVL.

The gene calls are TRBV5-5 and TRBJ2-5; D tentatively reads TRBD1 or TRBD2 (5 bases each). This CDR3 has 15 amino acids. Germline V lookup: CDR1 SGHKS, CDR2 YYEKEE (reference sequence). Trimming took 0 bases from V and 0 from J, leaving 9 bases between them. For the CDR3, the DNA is TGTGCCAGCAGCTTGGTGGGGGTAAACCAAGAGACCCAGTACTTC. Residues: CASSLVGVNQETQYF.

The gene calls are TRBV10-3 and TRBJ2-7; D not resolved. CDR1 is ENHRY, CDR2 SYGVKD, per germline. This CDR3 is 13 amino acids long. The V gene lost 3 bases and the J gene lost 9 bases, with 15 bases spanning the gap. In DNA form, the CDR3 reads TGTGCCATCAGTGATTCGGCCGCTAATGGGCAGTACTTC. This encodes CAISDSAANGQYF.

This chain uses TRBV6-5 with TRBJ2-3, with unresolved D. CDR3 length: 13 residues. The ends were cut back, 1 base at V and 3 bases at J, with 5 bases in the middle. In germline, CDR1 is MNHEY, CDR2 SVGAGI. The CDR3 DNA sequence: TGTGCCAGCAGTTACTTGATTACAGATACGCAGTATTTT. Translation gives CASSYLITDTQYF.

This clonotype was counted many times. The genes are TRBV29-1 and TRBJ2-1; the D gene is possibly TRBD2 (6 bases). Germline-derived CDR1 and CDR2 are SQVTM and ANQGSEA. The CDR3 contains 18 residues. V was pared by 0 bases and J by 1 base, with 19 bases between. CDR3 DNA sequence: TGCAGCGTTGAAGATCCGGAGGAGGGGCGCAAGTCCTACAATGAGCAGTTCTTC. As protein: CSVEDPEEGRKSYNEQFF.

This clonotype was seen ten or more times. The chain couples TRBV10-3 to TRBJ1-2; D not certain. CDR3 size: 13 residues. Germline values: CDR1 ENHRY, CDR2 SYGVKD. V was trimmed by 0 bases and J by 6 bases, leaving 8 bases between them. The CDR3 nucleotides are TGTGCCATCAGTGAGTCTCTGAGGGATGGCTACACCTTC. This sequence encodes CAISESLRDGYTF.

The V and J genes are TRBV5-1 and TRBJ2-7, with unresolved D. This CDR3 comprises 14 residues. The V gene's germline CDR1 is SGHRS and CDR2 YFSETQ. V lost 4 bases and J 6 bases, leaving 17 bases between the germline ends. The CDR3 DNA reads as TGCGCCAGCAGCCCCAGTTTTACGCAGCGCGAGCAGTACTTC. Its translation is CASSPSFTQREQYF.

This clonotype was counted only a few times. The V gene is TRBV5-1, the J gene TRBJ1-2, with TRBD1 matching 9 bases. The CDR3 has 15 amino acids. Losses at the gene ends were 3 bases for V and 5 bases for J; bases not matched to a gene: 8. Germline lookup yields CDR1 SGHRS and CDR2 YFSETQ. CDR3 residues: CASSYSDRGGYGYTF. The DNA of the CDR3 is TGCGCCAGCAGCTATTCGGACAGGGGAGGATATGGCTACACCTTC.

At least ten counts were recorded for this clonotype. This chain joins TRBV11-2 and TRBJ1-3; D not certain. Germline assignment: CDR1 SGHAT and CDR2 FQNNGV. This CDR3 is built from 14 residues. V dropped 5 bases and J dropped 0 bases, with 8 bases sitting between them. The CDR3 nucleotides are TGTGCCAGCAGCCACCGGAACTCTGGAAACACCATATATTTT. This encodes CASSHRNSGNTIYF.

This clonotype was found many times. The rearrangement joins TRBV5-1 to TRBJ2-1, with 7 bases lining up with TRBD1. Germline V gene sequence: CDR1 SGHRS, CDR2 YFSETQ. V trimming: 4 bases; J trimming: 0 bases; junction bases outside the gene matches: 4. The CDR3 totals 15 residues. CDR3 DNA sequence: TGCGCCAGCAGCCCAGGGGGTAGCTCCTACAATGAGCAGTTCTTC. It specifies CASSPGGSSYNEQFF.

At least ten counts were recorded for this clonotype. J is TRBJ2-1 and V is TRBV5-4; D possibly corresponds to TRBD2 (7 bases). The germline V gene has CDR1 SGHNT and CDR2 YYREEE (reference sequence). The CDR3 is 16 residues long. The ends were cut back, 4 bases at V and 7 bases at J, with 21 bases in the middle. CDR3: CASSPLGGAIENEQFF. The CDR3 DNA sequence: TGTGCCAGCAGCCCCTTGGGGGGGGCCATCGAAAATGAGCAGTTCTTC.

CDR3 nucleotide sequence: TGCGCCAGTATCGCCGAACGTTTAACGGATACGCAGTATTTT. It translates to CASIAERLTDTQYF. The rearrangement joins TRBV10-2 to TRBJ2-3; no clear D gene. There are 14 residues in the CDR3. Trimming left V 9 bases short and J 6 bases short, with 19 bases between. Germline assignment: CDR1 WSHSY and CDR2 SAAADI.

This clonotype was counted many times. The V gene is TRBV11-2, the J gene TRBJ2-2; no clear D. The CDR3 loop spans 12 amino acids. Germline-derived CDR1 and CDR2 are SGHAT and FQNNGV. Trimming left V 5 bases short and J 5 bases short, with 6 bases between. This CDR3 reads CASSENTGELFF. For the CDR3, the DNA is TGTGCCAGCAGCGAAAATACCGGGGAGCTGTTTTTT.